This T cell receptor (beta chain) emerged from a study of naive and memory T cell subsets. Trimming cost V 6 bases and J 3 bases; bases outside gene matches: 4. The CDR3 contains 14 residues. CDR1 and CDR2 (germline): SNHLY, FYNNEI. Findings and limits, study-wide: Between naive and memory subsets, TCR abundance power law exponents differed.

This clonotype was found a few times. Its matching antigen is unknown. An equimolar mix of two oligonucleotides served as the beta constant-region primer for TRBC1 and TRBC2. TCRdb independently ran MiXCR on the UMI-ligation and nested PCR reads; one entry per CDR3 protein. The profile shows 150,000 or so distinct CDR3 sequences, over 15% of them singletons. This chain joins TRBV2 and TRBJ1-2, with 10 bases that match TRBD1. The origin of this receptor is a human donor in good health. The sample was naive CD4+ T cells from blood. CDR3 loop: CASRGQGRDYGYTF. The CDR3 DNA reads as TGTGCCAGCAGGGGACAGGGGAGGGACTATGGCTACACCTTC.